This TCR beta chain originates from a study of CD8+CD57+ T cells in acquired aplastic anemia. For sequencing, patients were chosen who had shown expansion of CD8+CD57+ cells by flow cytometry. The germline V gene encodes CDR1 LNHNV and CDR2 YYDKDF (reference sequence). The CDR3 length is 17 residues. V lost 2 bases and J lost 0, with 13 bases in between. For CDR3 and TCR beta VDJ profiling, genomic DNA was the template used. TCRdb processed the reads anew with MiXCR; each CDR3 protein has one entry. The repertoire holds approximately 180,000 distinct CDR3 sequences, with roughly 43% as singletons. The chain is built from TRBV15 and TRBJ2-2; tentative D call: TRBD2 (6 bases). The sequenced sample was sorted CD4+, CD8+, or CD8+CD57+ T cells (not recorded which) from PBMCs. The TCR was taken from a human donor with aplastic anemia. The CDR3 protein is CATSRTPGGTNTGELFF. Here the CDR3 DNA reads TGTGCCACCAGCAGAACCCCCGGGGGAACGAACACCGGGGAGCTGTTTTTT.